This T cell receptor beta chain was captured in a study of yellow fever vaccine responses in identical twins (dated by TCRdb to the late 2010s). At the level of the whole study: In identical twins, the study followed T cell clones that responded to the vaccine with precision.

Study-level results and caveats: According to the authors, the vaccine-induced T cell response in identical twins seemed to be partly convergent and partly specific to each individual.

Via the germline V gene, CDR1 is MDHEN and CDR2 SYDVKM. V ends up 10 bases short and J 1 base short, with an unmatched junction base count of 8. Including the terminal cysteine and phenylalanine, the CDR3 comprises 14 residues. CDR3 DNA only is kept here, 42 bases in frame from base 1. A few counts support this clonotype. Its antigen target is currently unknown. Per-nucleotide qualities are absent, and no much larger clonotype sits a single base away. The library was prepared using RT-PCR. TCRdb shows the sequencer as Illumina HiSeq 2500. TCRdb reprocessing: public reads trimmed at Q25 with fastp, clones called with MiXCR, in-frame beta chains kept. Identical CDR3 proteins give one entry, which carries the most common genes and DNA. The sample table shows about 34,000 distinct CDR3 sequences, and 45% to 65% are seen once. Roughly 4.5% of the sample comes from the top ten.

The clonotype was recovered from a woman aged 18-29 years who received the yellow fever vaccine. Donor details come from another sample of the same person, matched by shared clones. The rearrangement combines TRBV28 with TRBJ2-3; 7 bases in between match TRBD1. The input for sequencing was T cells from blood (PBMCs), unsorted or a sorted subset (not recorded which), taken before or after yellow fever vaccination (not recorded which). The sequenced DNA is TGTGCCACCCGGGACAGTTTCGGCACAGATACGCAGTATTTT. It codes for CATRDSFGTDTQYF. This CDR3, with the reference TRBV28 and TRBJ2-3 proteins standing in past its ends, gives the full variable domain DVKVTQSSRYLVKRTGEKVFLECVQDMDHENMFWYRQDPGLGLRLIYFSYDVKMKEKGDIPEGYSVSREKKERFSLILESASTNQTSMYLCATRDSFGTDTQYFGPGTRLTVL.